This entry lists 5 T cell receptor beta chains sequenced from one sample in a study of monozygotic twins with inflammatory bowel disease. Using the 5' RACE reads, TCRdb records one entry per CDR3 protein without DNA. This sample's table reports 140,000 to 150,000 distinct CDR3 sequences. The sequenced material came from blood. Receptors were obtained from a human donor with ulcerative colitis or Crohn's disease, or a healthy co-twin of an affected twin (not recorded which).

V and J are TRBV11-3 and TRBJ2-1; as DNA is missing, the TRBD2 call by TCRdb cannot be tested. Per germline, CDR1 SGHNT and CDR2 YENEEA. This CDR3 is built from 15 residues. CDR3 sequence: CASSFGLAGDNEQFF.

This sequence joins TRBV24-1 and TRBJ2-3; as DNA is missing, the TRBD1 call by TCRdb cannot be tested. The CDR3 extends over 15 amino acids. Germline assignment: CDR1 KGHDR and CDR2 SFDVKD. The CDR3 region is CATSDFGTGADTQYF.

The chain uses TRBV12-3 or TRBV12-4 and TRBJ2-6. The CDR3 length is 13 residues. CDR3 residues: CASSLSGSSVLTF.

This chain links TRBV4-3 with TRBJ2-2; TCRdb's D call of TRBD1 is untestable without DNA. Germline CDR1 LGHNA, CDR2 YSLEER. This CDR3 has 17 amino acids. This chain's CDR3 is CASSQVPGGAGTGELFF.

The rearrangement links TRBV29-1 to TRBJ1-4; the D call of TRBD1 rests on TCRdb alone, since no DNA is present to check it. Germline CDR1 is SQVTM and CDR2 is ANQGSEA. CDR3 length: 12 amino acids. The CDR3 spells CSVTGGREKLFF. The full variable domain, completed using reference TRBV29-1 and TRBJ1-4, is SAVISQKPSRDICQRGTSLTIQCQVDSQVTMMFWYRQQPGQSLTLIATANQGSEATYESGFVIDKFPISRPNLTFSTLTVSNMSPEDSSIYLCSVTGGREKLFFGSGTQLSVL.